Included here is one T cell receptor (beta chain) sequence, with context. This specimen belongs to a study of blood T cell repertoires in COVID-19. Study-wide background: Acute and convalescent COVID-19 samples came from the United States, Italy and Spain. PBMCs, B-cell-depleted T cells, or T cells were the source of the cDNA or gDNA that made up the material.

Profiling relied on immunoSEQ multiplex PCR, and the TCRdb table lists in-frame clones only, not all of them. The table records fewer than 400,000 clones, approximately 86% of them present only once. Germline loops: CDR1 MDHEN, CDR2 SYDVKM. The V end lost 3 bases, the J end lost 6 bases, and 8 bases lay between the germline ends. CDR3 length: 12 amino acids. The chain has TRBV28 and TRBJ2-5; D remains ambiguous. This sequence originates from a human donor in a cohort sampled during active COVID-19. The sequencing sample was made of peripheral blood. CDR3 DNA: TGTGCCAGCAGTTTTCCCCCTCAGACCCAGTACTTC. This gives the protein CASSFPPQTQYF.